What follows are 16 T cell receptor beta chains derived from one specimen sequenced in a study of shared T cell receptors in the human thymus. Method: immunoSEQ multiplex PCR; TCRdb's copy keeps in-frame clones and lacks some. The repertoire includes almost 550,000 clones, roughly 74% of them detected once, and approximately 0.013% sits in the top ten. These data were likewise used in another study, on human thymus T cells.

The sample comprised thymocytes. Receptors originate from a boy under two years old with a congenital heart defect.

The chain employs TRBV7-2 and TRBJ2-1; TRBD1 is a possible D gene (5 bases). Trimming left V 2 bases short and J 7 bases short, with 6 bases between. The CDR3 consists of 12 residues. The germline CDR1 and CDR2 sequences are SGHTA and FQGNSA. The CDR3 is CASSLKGNEQFF. The CDR3 nucleotides read TGTGCCAGCAGCTTAAAGGGGAATGAGCAGTTCTTC. Full variable domain (missing parts from reference TRBV7-2 and TRBJ2-1): GAGVSQSPSNKVTEKGKDVELRCDPISGHTALYWYRQSLGQGLEFLIYFQGNSAPDKSGLPSDRFSAERTGGSVSTLTIQRTQQEDSAVYLCASSLKGNEQFFGPGTRLTVL.

This sequence joins TRBV4-2 and TRBJ2-7; TRBD2 matches 10 bases. Trimming took 0 bases from V and 1 from J; bases not matched to a gene: 12. CDR3 length: 19 residues. The germline gives CDR1 LGHNA, CDR2 YNFKEQ. CDR3 protein: CASSQEVNWGLASSYEQYF. In DNA, the CDR3 is TGTGCCAGCAGCCAAGAAGTGAATTGGGGACTAGCGTCTTCCTACGAGCAGTACTTC.

DNA of the CDR3: TGCGCCAGCAGCCAAGATTACGGCGGGAGGGCCGGGGCCTACAATGAGCAGTTCTTC. As protein: CASSQDYGGRAGAYNEQFF. The chain couples TRBV4-1 to TRBJ2-1, with 9 bases identical to TRBD2. The length of the CDR3 is 19 residues. J gave up 2 bases and V 0 bases, and 11 bases lay outside the gene matches. Per the germline V gene, CDR1 is MGHRA and CDR2 is YSYEKL.

The V gene is TRBV29-1, the J gene TRBJ2-5; D perhaps matches TRBD2 (5 bases). The closer fit of TRBJ2-7 to the DNA end suggests the J call may be wrong. The CDR3 totals 15 residues. Germline V lookup: CDR1 SQVTM, CDR2 ANQGSEA. The CDR3 bases are TGCAGCGTTGAAGATGCCGGGCGGGCCCCCTACGAGCAGTACTTC. Protein product: CSVEDAGRAPYEQYF.

This clone occurred a few times. CDR3 in DNA: TGTGCCCCCAGGAGAGGGGGCAGTCCCTATGGAGGCTACACCTTC. Amino acid sequence: CAPRRGGSPYGGYTF. The J gene is TRBJ1-2, the V gene TRBV25-1, with TRBD1 matching 7 bases. The V segment lost 11 bases and the J segment 8 bases; nucleotides outside the gene matches: 20. Germline assignment: CDR1 MGHDK and CDR2 SYGVNS. CDR3 length: 15 amino acids.

This chain links TRBV6-5 with TRBJ2-5; 9 bases align to TRBD1. The J call is doubtful: the DNA matches TRBJ2-7 better. CDR1 and CDR2 (germline): MNHEY, SVGAGI. CDR3 length equals 15 residues. CDR3 nucleotides: TGTGCCAGCAGTTCTGCCGGGACAGGGCCCTACGAGCAGTACTTC. It yields the protein CASSSAGTGPYEQYF.

The rearrangement joins TRBV5-1 to TRBJ2-1; 9 nucleotides align to TRBD2. This CDR3 region has 16 residues. Germline V gives CDR1 SGHRS, CDR2 YFSETQ. Germline trimming cut 4 bases from V and 5 bases from J; bases unmatched to any gene: 10. The CDR3 spells CASSGRVAGVHNEQFF. For the CDR3, the DNA is TGCGCCAGCAGCGGGAGGGTAGCGGGAGTACACAATGAGCAGTTCTTC.

The V call is TRBV6-5, the J call TRBJ2-2, with D tentatively TRBD2 (6 bases). Trimming shortened V by 6 bases and J by 7 bases, and 12 bases separated the two germline ends. The germline CDR1 and CDR2 sequences are MNHEY and SVGAGI. The CDR3 has 13 residues. The CDR3 DNA sequence: TGTGCCAGCAGGACCCTAGCGTACGGGGAGCTGTTTTTT. Protein product: CASRTLAYGELFF.

The sample holds a few counts of this clone. The V gene is TRBV11-3, the J gene TRBJ2-5; 7 bases are a match to TRBD1. This CDR3 has 16 amino acids. With V trimmed by 4 bases and J by 5 bases, 13 bases remained unmatched. Germline CDR1 SGHNT, CDR2 YENEEA. This chain's CDR3 is CASSSKQGNVWETQYF. The CDR3 nucleotides read TGTGCCAGCAGCTCCAAACAGGGGAATGTGTGGGAGACCCAGTACTTC.

The V gene is TRBV7-9, the J gene TRBJ1-1, with a tentative D call TRBD1 (5 bases). CDR1 and CDR2 (germline): SEHNR, FQNEAQ (reference sequence). Trimming shortened V by 3 bases and J by 11 bases, and 13 bases separated the two germline ends. The CDR3 is 12 residues long. As DNA, the CDR3 is TGTGCCAGCAGCTTCCCTGTCCGGGGGGCTTTCTTT. Translating gives CASSFPVRGAFF.

The chain links TRBV4-3 to TRBJ2-7, with D possibly TRBD2 on 5 matching bases. Trimming removed 5 bases from V and 5 bases from J, with 22 bases in between. This CDR3 has 16 amino acids. Germline values: CDR1 LGHNA, CDR2 YSLEER. CDR3 sequence: CASSAAHLLFGNEQYF. The CDR3 DNA sequence: TGCGCCAGCAGCGCCGCCCACTTGCTATTCGGGAACGAGCAGTACTTC.

V usage is TRBV27 and J usage is TRBJ2-3; TRBD1 matches at 7 bases. V dropped 3 bases and J dropped 5; count of bases not matched to a gene: 11. Germline V lookup: CDR1 MNHEY, CDR2 SMNVEV (reference sequence). This CDR3 is 16 amino acids long. The CDR3 protein is CASSFPWRQGQDTQYF. DNA of the CDR3: TGTGCCAGCAGTTTTCCTTGGAGACAGGGTCAAGATACGCAGTATTTT.

This clone was seen only a few times. The chain couples TRBV5-4 to TRBJ2-2; 7 nucleotides match TRBD2. CDR1 is SGHNT and CDR2 is YYREEE in the germline V gene (reference sequence). V shed 0 bases, J shed 0 bases, and the junction held 14 bases outside the gene matches. CDR3 length: 20 amino acids. This chain's CDR3 is CASSLGEGLVGPANTGELFF. CDR3 DNA: TGTGCCAGCAGCTTGGGTGAAGGACTAGTCGGCCCCGCGAACACCGGGGAGCTGTTTTTT.

This clone appeared a single time. This rearrangement joins TRBV27 to TRBJ1-1; the D is unclear. Trimming cost V 7 bases and J 0 bases, with 3 bases left between them. The CDR3 is made up of 11 amino acids. Looked up from germline, CDR1 is MNHEY and CDR2 is SMNVEV (reference sequence). CDR3 coding DNA: TGTGCCAGCACCGTGAACACTGAAGCTTTCTTT. The encoded protein is CASTVNTEAFF.

The rearrangement joins TRBV30 to TRBJ2-2; D unclear. The CDR3 length is 11 residues. V lost 4 bases and J lost 5, with 5 bases in between. Germline-derived CDR1 and CDR2 are GTSNPN and SVGIG (reference sequence). In DNA, the CDR3 is TGTGCCTGGATTCAAACCGGGGAGCTGTTTTTT. This translates into CAWIQTGELFF.

Comment on this clone: One end of the junction is discordant with germline, which a read error may explain. V gene TRBV10-3 combines with J gene TRBJ2-3; tentatively, D is TRBD2 (5 bases). The CDR3 totals 13 residues. Germline assignment: CDR1 ENHRY and CDR2 SYGVKD. DNA of the CDR3: TGTGCCATCAGTGAGCCATGGACTCCGACTCAGGATTTT. Amino acid sequence: CAISEPWTPTQDF.